What follows are 5 T cell receptor beta chains derived from one specimen sequenced in a study of blood T cell repertoires in COVID-19. Measured with immunoSEQ multiplex PCR; TCRdb has only the in-frame clones, and not every one. The sample holds 220,000 or so clones, about 83% seen once. The sequenced sample consisted of PBMCs or T cells enriched from blood (not recorded which). Receptors originate from a woman aged 40 to 50 who had recovered from COVID-19.

This clone has just a few counts. The chain has TRBV5-6 and TRBJ2-1; 7 bases fit TRBD2. The ends lost 5 bases at V and 7 bases at J; junction bases unmatched: 12. Germline lookup yields CDR1 SGHDT and CDR2 YYEEEE. This CDR3 contains 15 residues. The CDR3 bases are TGTGCCAGCAGTTCCTGGGGGGAGGGCCAAAATGAGCAGTTCTTC. Translated: CASSSWGEGQNEQFF.

This clone has a handful of counts. In DNA form, the CDR3 reads TGTGCCAGCAGCGTTAATTCAAGGACAGGGTATAATTCACCCCTCCACTTT. This sequence encodes CASSVNSRTGYNSPLHF. V usage is TRBV9 and J usage is TRBJ1-6, with TRBD1 identical over 8 bases. V was clipped by 2 bases and J by 4 bases; unmatched bases: 8. The CDR3 has 17 amino acids. CDR1 SGDLS and CDR2 YYNGEE come from the germline V gene.

V is TRBV19 and J is TRBJ2-5; the D is unclear. The CDR3 loop spans 14 amino acids. The germline V gene has CDR1 LNHDA and CDR2 SQIVND (reference sequence). Trimming removed 6 bases at V and 5 bases at J, with 16 bases between. CDR3 in DNA: TGTGCCAGTAGCCTTTATGTCGGAGCGGAGACCCAGTACTTC. This codes for CASSLYVGAETQYF. Combining the CDR3 with reference TRBV19 and TRBJ2-5 gives the whole variable domain DGGITQSPKYLFRKEGQNVTLSCEQNLNHDAMYWYRQDPGQGLRLIYYSQIVNDFQKGDIAEGYSVSREKKESFPLTVTSAQKNPTAFYLCASSLYVGAETQYFGPGTRLLVL.

The rearrangement uses TRBV30 and TRBJ2-5; 9 nucleotides line up with TRBD2. Trimming removed 4 bases from V and 2 bases from J; junction bases left unmatched: 8. Germline V lookup: CDR1 GTSNPN, CDR2 SVGIG (reference sequence). CDR3 length: 15 amino acids. The DNA for the CDR3 is TGTGCCTGGAACCCGAAGACTAGCGGACAAGAGACCCAGTACTTC. This encodes CAWNPKTSGQETQYF.

The CDR3 protein is CATSRDRVGVSSYNEQFF. CDR3 in DNA: TGTGCCACCAGCAGAGATCGGGTCGGCGTAAGCTCCTACAATGAGCAGTTCTTC. The V call is TRBV15, the J call TRBJ2-1; D gene uncertain. The germline V and J ends were trimmed by 0 bases and 0 bases, with 15 bases remaining between them. There are 18 residues in the CDR3. Germline CDR1 LNHNV, CDR2 YYDKDF (reference sequence).